Sequencing of this TCR beta chain was carried out in a study of blood T cells in healthy people across ages. General study results and limits: The study lacked donor CMV status, which possibly confounded expanded clonotype changes. Across the age range, TCR beta diversity per million T cells fell in a roughly linear way.

This CDR3 has 12 residues. Germline loops: CDR1 GTSNPN, CDR2 SVGIG (reference sequence). The V end was cut by 7 bases, the J end by 0 bases, with 7 bases between. A second PCR of roughly 7 to 11 cycles used a sample-barcoded 5' primer and a J-beta primer mix. A 12-random-nucleotide template-switch adaptor tagged each cDNA molecule. TCRdb re-analysed the 5' RACE reads in MiXCR, keeping a single row per CDR3 protein. The sample holds 1.2 million to 1.5 million distinct CDR3 sequences, 42% seen once. PBMCs numbering at least 6.5 million were isolated per sample. This clonotype has more than one count but fewer than ten. As yet, its antigen is unknown.

The origin of this receptor is a woman aged 18-29 years in good health. The V and J genes are TRBV30 and TRBJ2-1; D not resolved. Sequencing used blood. The CDR3 protein is CASTASYNEQFF. CDR3 nucleotides: TGTGCCTCGACGGCCTCCTACAATGAGCAGTTCTTC. The whole variable domain, remainder taken from reference TRBV30 and TRBJ2-1, is SQTIHQWPATLVQPVGSPLSLECTVEGTSNPNLYWYRQAAGRGLQLLFYSVGIGQISSEVPQNLSASRPQDRQFILSSKKLLLSDSGFYLCASTASYNEQFFGPGTRLTVL.